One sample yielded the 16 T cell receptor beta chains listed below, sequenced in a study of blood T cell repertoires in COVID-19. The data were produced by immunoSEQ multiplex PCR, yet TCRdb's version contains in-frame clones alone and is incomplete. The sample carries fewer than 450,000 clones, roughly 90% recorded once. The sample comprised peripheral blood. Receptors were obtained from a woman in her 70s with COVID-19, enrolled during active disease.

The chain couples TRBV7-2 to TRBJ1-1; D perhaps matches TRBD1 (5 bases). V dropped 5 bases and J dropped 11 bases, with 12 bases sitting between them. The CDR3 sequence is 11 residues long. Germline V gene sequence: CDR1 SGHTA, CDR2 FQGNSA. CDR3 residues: CASSAGEMAFF. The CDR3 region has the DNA TGTGCCAGCAGCGCGGGGGAGATGGCTTTCTTT.

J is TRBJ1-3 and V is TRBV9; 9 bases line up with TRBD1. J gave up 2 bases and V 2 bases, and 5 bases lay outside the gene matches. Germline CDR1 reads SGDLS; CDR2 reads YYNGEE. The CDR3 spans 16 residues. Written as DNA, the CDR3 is TGTGCCAGCAGCGTGCGTGGGGACAGGGCTGGAAACACCATATATTTT. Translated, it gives CASSVRGDRAGNTIYF.

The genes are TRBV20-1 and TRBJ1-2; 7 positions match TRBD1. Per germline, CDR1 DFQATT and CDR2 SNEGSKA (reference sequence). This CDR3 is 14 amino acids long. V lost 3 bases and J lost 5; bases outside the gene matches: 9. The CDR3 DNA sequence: TGCAGTGCTAGTAAGACAGGGTCACCTTATGGCTACACCTTC. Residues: CSASKTGSPYGYTF.

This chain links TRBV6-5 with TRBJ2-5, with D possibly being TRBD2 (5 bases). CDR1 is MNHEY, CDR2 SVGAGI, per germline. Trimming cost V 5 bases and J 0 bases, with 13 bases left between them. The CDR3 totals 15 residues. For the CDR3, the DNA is TGTGCCAGCAGTCCGGACTTCCTGTACCAAGAGACCCAGTACTTC. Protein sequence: CASSPDFLYQETQYF.

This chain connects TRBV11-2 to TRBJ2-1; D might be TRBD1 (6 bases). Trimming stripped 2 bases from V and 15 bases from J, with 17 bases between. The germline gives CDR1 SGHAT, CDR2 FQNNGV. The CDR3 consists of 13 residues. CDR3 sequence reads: CASSLPGWTVLFF. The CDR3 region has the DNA TGTGCCAGCAGCTTACCGGGTTGGACAGTGTTGTTCTTC.

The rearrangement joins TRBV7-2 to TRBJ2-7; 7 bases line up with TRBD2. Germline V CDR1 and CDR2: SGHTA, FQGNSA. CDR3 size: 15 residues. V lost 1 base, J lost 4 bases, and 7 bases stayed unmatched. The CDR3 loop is CASSLGGGIFYEQYF. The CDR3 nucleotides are TGTGCCAGCAGCTTAGGGGGGGGGATATTTTACGAGCAGTACTTC.

The CDR3 DNA reads TGTGCCAGCAGCTTATCGACAGGAGGCAATGGCTACACCTTC. Residues: CASSLSTGGNGYTF. This chain uses TRBV7-9 with TRBJ1-2, with TRBD1 as a possible D gene (6 bases). The CDR3 spans 14 residues. CDR1 and CDR2 from the germline V gene are SEHNR and FQNEAQ (reference sequence). Between the trimmed V and J ends, which lost 2 bases and 6 bases, there was a span of 13 bases.

DNA of the CDR3: TGTGCCAGCAGTTTATCGGCGGATTATGGCTACACCTTC. Its protein product is CASSLSADYGYTF. The V gene is TRBV28, the J gene TRBJ1-2; D is unclear. Germline CDR1 MDHEN, CDR2 SYDVKM. CDR3 size: 13 residues. The V gene lost 1 base and the J gene lost 5 bases, with 8 bases spanning the gap.

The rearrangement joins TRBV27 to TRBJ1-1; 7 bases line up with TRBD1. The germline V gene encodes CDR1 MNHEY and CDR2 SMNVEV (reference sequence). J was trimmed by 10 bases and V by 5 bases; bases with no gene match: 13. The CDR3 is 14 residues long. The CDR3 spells CASSPGTATWGAFF. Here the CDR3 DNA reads TGTGCCAGCAGTCCTGGGACAGCGACTTGGGGAGCTTTCTTT.

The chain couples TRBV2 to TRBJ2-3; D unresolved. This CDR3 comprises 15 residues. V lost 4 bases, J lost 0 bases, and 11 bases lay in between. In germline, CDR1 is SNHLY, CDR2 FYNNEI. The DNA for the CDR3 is TGTGCCAGCAGTGGGTCGCCTACTAGCACAGATACGCAGTATTTT. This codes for CASSGSPTSTDTQYF.

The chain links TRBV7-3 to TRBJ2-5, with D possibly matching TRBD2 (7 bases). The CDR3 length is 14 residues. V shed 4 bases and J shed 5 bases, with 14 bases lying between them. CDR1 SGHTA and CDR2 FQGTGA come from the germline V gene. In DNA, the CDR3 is TGTGCCAGCAGCTCATCCGGGGGGCTCGAGACCCAGTACTTC. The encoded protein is CASSSSGGLETQYF.

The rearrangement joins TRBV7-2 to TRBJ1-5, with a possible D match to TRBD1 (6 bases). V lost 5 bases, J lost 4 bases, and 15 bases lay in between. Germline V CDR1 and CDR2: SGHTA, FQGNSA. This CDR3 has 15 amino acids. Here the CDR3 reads CASSLPGTTNQPQHF. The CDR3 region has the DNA TGTGCCAGCAGCCTGCCCGGGACAACTAATCAGCCCCAGCATTTT.

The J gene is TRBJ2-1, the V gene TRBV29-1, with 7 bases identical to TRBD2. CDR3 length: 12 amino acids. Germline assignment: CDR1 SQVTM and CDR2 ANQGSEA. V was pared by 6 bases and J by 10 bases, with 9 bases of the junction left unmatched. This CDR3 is CSVRWGGVEQFF. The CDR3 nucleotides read TGCAGCGTCCGGTGGGGAGGGGTCGAGCAGTTCTTC.

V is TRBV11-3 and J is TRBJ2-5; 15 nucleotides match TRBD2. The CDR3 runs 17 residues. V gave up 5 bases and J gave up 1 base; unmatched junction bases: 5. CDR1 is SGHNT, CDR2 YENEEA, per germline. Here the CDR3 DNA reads TGTGCCAGCAGCCCCGGGACTAGCGGGGGGCGCCAAGAGACCCAGTACTTC. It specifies CASSPGTSGGRQETQYF.

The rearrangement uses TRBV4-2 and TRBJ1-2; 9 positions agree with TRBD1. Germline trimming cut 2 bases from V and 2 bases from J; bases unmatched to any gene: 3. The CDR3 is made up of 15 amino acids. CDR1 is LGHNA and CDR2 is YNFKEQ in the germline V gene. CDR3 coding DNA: TGTGCCAGCAGCCAAAACAGGGGGCTGAACTATGGCTACACCTTC. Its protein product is CASSQNRGLNYGYTF.

The CDR3 DNA is TGTGCCAGCAGTTACGGTTGGCAGGCGAACTATGGCTACACCTTC. The encoded protein is CASSYGWQANYGYTF. The chain joins TRBV6-2 or TRBV6-3 to TRBJ1-2; D gene uncertain. The germline gives CDR1 MNHEY, CDR2 SVGEGT. Between the trimmed V and J ends, which lost 2 bases and 2 bases, there was a span of 12 bases. The CDR3 has 15 amino acids.